The 32 T cell receptor beta chains below come from one sample, sequenced in a study of identical twins. TCRdb ran MiXCR on the 5' RACE reads and lists one entry per CDR3 protein. The table includes fewer than 450,000 distinct CDR3 sequences, approximately 9.1% detected once. The sample consisted of naive T cells sorted from blood. Receptors originate from a woman between 50 and 59 years old in good health.

The chain has TRBV21-1 and TRBJ2-7; TRBD1 reflects the table's D call only, with no check against the DNA. TRBV21-1 has pseudogene status. CDR3 length equals 16 residues. The CDR3 reads CASSKERQGTTYEQYF. The CDR3 coding sequence is TGTGCCAGCAGCAAAGAGAGACAGGGGACAACCTACGAGCAGTACTTC.

This clonotype was observed many times. The chain employs TRBV10-3 and TRBJ2-5; D gene uncertain. Germline lookup yields CDR1 ENHRY and CDR2 SYGVKD. This CDR3 region has 11 residues. V was shortened by 8 bases and J by 9 bases, with 13 bases between the two germline ends. The CDR3 loop reads CAIRQEAAQYF. In DNA form, the CDR3 reads TGTGCCATCCGACAAGAAGCAGCCCAGTACTTC.

For the CDR3, the DNA is TGTGCCATGAAGGGACAGGCTAACACCGGGGAGCTGTTTTTT. It specifies CAMKGQANTGELFF. V gene TRBV10-3 combines with J gene TRBJ2-2; TRBD1 agrees at 8 bases. The junction had 5 bases not matched to a gene; V was cut back by 9 bases and J by 2 bases. The CDR3 has 14 residues. In germline, CDR1 is ENHRY, CDR2 SYGVKD.

This clonotype was found many times. This rearrangement joins TRBV20-1 to TRBJ2-5, with 7 positions matching TRBD1. Germline CDR1 is DFQATT and CDR2 is SNEGSKA (reference sequence). V shed 3 bases and J 2 bases; nucleotides not matched to a gene: 0. The CDR3 sequence is 12 residues long. The CDR3 sequence: CSARTGQETQYF. The CDR3 nucleotides are TGCAGTGCTAGGACAGGGCAAGAGACCCAGTACTTC.

This clonotype showed up just a few times. The J gene is TRBJ2-5, the V gene TRBV10-3, with TRBD2 identical over 10 bases. Trimming cost V 0 bases and J 7 bases; bases outside gene matches: 14. Germline lookup yields CDR1 ENHRY and CDR2 SYGVKD. This CDR3 has 18 amino acids. The chain's CDR3 is CAISESIAGTSGTGTQYF. The CDR3, as DNA: TGTGCCATCAGTGAGTCGATAGCTGGCACTAGCGGGACAGGGACCCAGTACTTC.

This clonotype was picked up many times. In DNA, the CDR3 is TGTGCCAGCAGCCCGACAGGAAGCACAGATACGCAGTATTTT. Residues: CASSPTGSTDTQYF. This chain uses TRBV6-5 with TRBJ2-3; possibly TRBD1 for D (6 bases). The CDR3 extends over 14 amino acids. The V end was cut by 6 bases, the J end by 0 bases, with 10 bases between. Germline V gives CDR1 MNHEY, CDR2 SVGAGI.

This chain connects TRBV7-8 to TRBJ2-2, with TRBD2 matching 8 bases. After removal of 2 bases from V and 0 bases from J, the junction contained 14 bases not matched to a gene. This CDR3 region has 20 residues. Germline loops: CDR1 SGHVS, CDR2 FQNEAQ. The DNA of the CDR3 is TGTGCCAGCAGCTTAACCACCGGGACTAGACGTTCAGCGAACACCGGGGAGCTGTTTTTT. This sequence encodes CASSLTTGTRRSANTGELFF.

The chain joins TRBV18 to TRBJ2-4; D remains ambiguous. Trimming removed 3 bases at V and 10 bases at J, with 7 bases between. Germline CDR1 KGHSH, CDR2 LQKENI. The CDR3 sequence is 11 residues long. CDR3 bases: TGTGCCAGCTCACCTCTTAAAATTCAGTACTTC. Protein sequence: CASSPLKIQYF.

The CDR3 sequence is CSARGGAAVPRTNQPQHF. The CDR3 bases are TGCAGTGCTAGAGGGGGGGCGGCAGTCCCGCGGACAAATCAGCCCCAGCATTTT. The rearrangement uses TRBV20-1 and TRBJ1-5, with D possibly matching TRBD1 (6 bases). CDR3 size: 18 residues. Trimming removed 1 base from V and 4 bases from J, with 23 bases in between. CDR1 is DFQATT and CDR2 is SNEGSKA in the germline V gene (reference sequence).

V usage is TRBV7-8 and J usage is TRBJ2-3; D gene ambiguous. Germline V lookup: CDR1 SGHVS, CDR2 FQNEAQ. This CDR3 region has 13 residues. Trimming removed 5 bases from V and 4 bases from J, with 10 bases in between. CDR3 region: CASSTQSSDTQYF. In DNA form, the CDR3 reads TGTGCCAGCAGCACACAGAGTTCAGATACGCAGTATTTT.

This clonotype has a count of ten or more. The chain has TRBV4-1 and TRBJ2-1; TRBD1 matches 7 bases. After removal of 3 bases from V and 2 bases from J, the junction contained 7 bases not matched to a gene. The CDR3 loop spans 16 amino acids. CDR1 and CDR2 (germline): MGHRA, YSYEKL. CDR3 DNA sequence: TGCGCCAGCAGCCAGTTTGGGACAGTTACCTACAATGAGCAGTTCTTC. Translating it yields CASSQFGTVTYNEQFF.

There are a few counts of this clonotype. V and J are TRBV15 and TRBJ2-7; D is perhaps TRBD1 (6 bases). Trimming took off 1 base at V and 2 bases at J, with 9 bases between the two ends. The germline CDR1 and CDR2 sequences are LNHNV and YYDKDF (reference sequence). CDR3 length: 14 residues. In nucleotides, the CDR3 is TGTGCCACCAGCAGAGTAAGGGGGACCTACGAGCAGTACGTC. It specifies CATSRVRGTYEQYV.

This clonotype has a count of ten or more. The chain joins TRBV7-6 to TRBJ2-1; 7 nucleotides match TRBD2. The germline gives CDR1 SGHVS, CDR2 FNYEAQ. Trimming removed 1 base from V and 3 bases from J; junction bases left unmatched: 6. The CDR3 extends over 16 amino acids. The CDR3 here is CASSLGGGEDYNEQFF. The CDR3 DNA reads as TGTGCCAGCAGCTTAGGGGGGGGAGAAGACTACAATGAGCAGTTCTTC.

This CDR3 is CASSQDSLSYEQYF. CDR3 sequence (DNA): TGTGCCAGCAGCCAAGATTCGCTCTCTTACGAGCAGTACTTC. The chain combines TRBV4-2 with TRBJ2-7; D ambiguous. The V and J ends lost 0 bases and 4 bases respectively, with 10 bases between them. The CDR3 has 14 amino acids. In germline, CDR1 is LGHNA, CDR2 YNFKEQ.

The chain uses TRBV6-1 and TRBJ2-1; D gene ambiguous. This CDR3 region has 17 residues. Germline CDR1 is MNHNS and CDR2 is SASEGT. Trimming pared 4 bases from V and 6 bases from J, leaving 22 bases between. As DNA, the CDR3 is TGTGCCAGCAGTGGGGCCCTAACTAAGGATTTACGCAATGAGCAGTTCTTC. Residues: CASSGALTKDLRNEQFF.

V usage is TRBV12-3 or TRBV12-4 and J usage is TRBJ2-1, with D possibly TRBD2 on 6 matching bases. V lost 10 bases to trimming and J lost 7 bases, with 20 bases between them. The CDR3 length is 14 residues. This chain's CDR3 is CAISPGEAWNEQFF. CDR3 coding DNA: TGTGCCATCTCACCGGGGGAGGCCTGGAATGAGCAGTTCTTC.

This clonotype appeared many times. The V call is TRBV4-2, the J call TRBJ2-1, with D unresolved. CDR3 size: 13 residues. From germline, CDR1 is LGHNA and CDR2 YNFKEQ. V lost 6 bases, J lost 10 bases, and 16 bases lay in between. CDR3 region: CASSPIGVEEQFF. The CDR3 DNA is TGTGCCAGCAGTCCCATTGGGGTCGAGGAGCAGTTCTTC.

This clonotype came up a few times. The gene calls are TRBV5-1 and TRBJ2-3; 8 positions agree with TRBD1. The CDR3 is made up of 14 amino acids. The ends lost 1 base at V and 3 bases at J; junction bases unmatched: 1. Germline assignment: CDR1 SGHRS and CDR2 YFSETQ. The CDR3 DNA reads TGCGCCAGCAGCTTGCAGGGGGCTACAGATACGCAGTATTTT. It specifies CASSLQGATDTQYF. Drawing the rest from reference TRBV5-1 and TRBJ2-3, the complete variable domain is KAGVTQTPRYLIKTRGQQVTLSCSPISGHRSVSWYQQTPGQGLQFLFEYFSETQRNKGNFPGRFSGRQFSNSRSEMNVSTLELGDSALYLCASSLQGATDTQYFGPGTRLTVL.

The chain links TRBV11-2 to TRBJ2-3; D remains ambiguous. V lost 3 bases to trimming and J lost 3 bases, with 16 bases between them. CDR1 and CDR2 (germline): SGHAT, FQNNGV. The CDR3 loop spans 16 amino acids. CDR3 sequence (DNA): TGTGCCAGCAGCTTCCAGCTACGGCGTGGAACAGATACGCAGTATTTT. It codes for CASSFQLRRGTDTQYF.

The chain links TRBV13 to TRBJ2-1, with D perhaps TRBD2 (5 bases). This CDR3 region has 15 residues. CDR1 is PRHDT and CDR2 is FYEKMQ in the germline V gene (reference sequence). V lost 3 bases and J lost 0, with 9 bases in between. Here the CDR3 reads CASSFRDGSYNEQFF. For the CDR3, the DNA is TGTGCCAGCAGCTTCCGGGATGGCTCCTACAATGAGCAGTTCTTC. The full variable domain, in which reference TRBV13 and TRBJ2-1 provide the parts outside the CDR3, is AAGVIQSPRHLIKEKRETATLKCYPIPRHDTVYWYQQGPGQDPQFLISFYEKMQSDKGSIPDRFSAQQFSDYHSELNMSSLELGDSALYFCASSFRDGSYNEQFFGPGTRLTVL.

This clonotype was observed a few times. This chain links TRBV5-5 with TRBJ1-5; no firm D call. Trimming took off 1 base at V and 4 bases at J, with 12 bases between the two ends. From germline, CDR1 is SGHKS and CDR2 YYEKEE (reference sequence). This CDR3 comprises 15 residues. CDR3 nucleotide sequence: TGTGCCAGCAGCTTGACAGATTGGCCAAATCAGCCCCAGCATTTT. This encodes CASSLTDWPNQPQHF.

The chain carries TRBV25-1 and TRBJ2-1; 7 bases fit TRBD2. Germline V gives CDR1 MGHDK, CDR2 SYGVNS. The J segment lost 0 bases and the V segment lost 6 bases, leaving 5 bases of the junction unmatched. The CDR3 is made up of 15 amino acids. The CDR3 here is CASRKRGSSYNEQFF. CDR3 DNA sequence: TGTGCCAGCAGAAAGCGGGGAAGCTCCTACAATGAGCAGTTCTTC.

This clonotype was found a few times. The CDR3 nucleotides are TGTGCCAGCAGTTTGGTGGGAACGGGCGAGCAGTTCTTC. As protein: CASSLVGTGEQFF. This chain uses TRBV12-3 or TRBV12-4 with TRBJ2-1; D unresolved. V gave up 3 bases and J gave up 10 bases, with 13 bases separating them. The CDR3 spans 13 residues.

V usage is TRBV20-1 and J usage is TRBJ2-3, with 7 nucleotides matching TRBD1. CDR3 length: 15 amino acids. Germline V gene data show CDR1 as DFQATT and CDR2 as SNEGSKA (reference sequence). J gave up 1 base and V 0 bases, and 4 bases lay outside the gene matches. The DNA of the CDR3 is TGCAGTGCTAGAGATGGGGACAGACGCACAGATACGCAGTATTTT. Protein product: CSARDGDRRTDTQYF.

This clonotype has a handful of counts. This chain connects TRBV10-3 to TRBJ2-2; 9 nucleotides match TRBD2. J gave up 7 bases and V 4 bases, and 7 bases lay outside the gene matches. The CDR3 contains 15 residues. Per the germline V gene, CDR1 is ENHRY and CDR2 is SYGVKD. The CDR3: CAISGSGRRNGELFF. The CDR3 DNA follows: TGTGCCATCAGTGGCAGCGGGAGGAGGAACGGGGAGCTGTTTTTT.

The chain recombines TRBV5-4 with TRBJ1-2; no clear D. This CDR3 has 12 amino acids. From germline, CDR1 is SGHNT and CDR2 YYREEE (reference sequence). Deletions cut 1 base from V and 8 bases from J, with 9 bases between. In DNA form, the CDR3 reads TGTGCCAGCAGCTTGTTGGGGTCGGGCTACACCTTC. Translating it yields CASSLLGSGYTF.

The genes are TRBV11-2 and TRBJ2-7; 8 nucleotides line up with TRBD1. Trimming removed 5 bases from V and 4 bases from J; junction bases left unmatched: 25. The CDR3 totals 20 residues. From germline, CDR1 is SGHAT and CDR2 FQNNGV. The CDR3 region has the DNA TGTGCCAGCAGCCCCCACAGACAGGGGAAGTTAGGACCCAGCGAGTACGAGCAGTACTTC. This codes for CASSPHRQGKLGPSEYEQYF.

The chain employs TRBV24-1 and TRBJ2-1; no clear D gene. Trimming removed 6 bases from V and 0 bases from J, with 11 bases in between. Germline V gene data show CDR1 as KGHDR and CDR2 as SFDVKD. This CDR3 spans 15 amino acids. In DNA, the CDR3 is TGTGCCACCAGTAGTGGAATCAGCTCCTACAATGAGCAGTTCTTC. Encoded protein: CATSSGISSYNEQFF.

A few counts support this clonotype. V usage is TRBV7-9 and J usage is TRBJ2-1; D unresolved. Trimming pared 1 base from V and 8 bases from J, leaving 9 bases between. CDR3 length: 13 residues. From germline, CDR1 is SEHNR and CDR2 FQNEAQ (reference sequence). The CDR3 is CASSLENSDEQFF. CDR3 DNA: TGTGCCAGCAGCTTAGAAAACAGCGATGAGCAGTTCTTC. Supplemented by reference TRBV7-9 and TRBJ2-1, the full variable domain reads DTGVSQNPRHKITKRGQNVTFRCDPISEHNRLYWYRQTLGQGPEFLTYFQNEAQLEKSRLLSDRFSAERPKGSFSTLEIQRTEQGDSAMYLCASSLENSDEQFFGPGTRLTVL.

This clonotype was seen only a few times. The rearrangement joins TRBV20-1 to TRBJ2-2, with 10 bases fitting TRBD1. The CDR3 covers 15 residues. The ends lost 5 bases at V and 6 bases at J; junction bases unmatched: 9. The germline CDR1 and CDR2 sequences are DFQATT and SNEGSKA (reference sequence). The CDR3 DNA reads as TGCAGTGCTCAGCCGGGACAGGGGTCCGCCGGGGAGCTGTTTTTT. Protein product: CSAQPGQGSAGELFF.

The rearrangement uses TRBV6-4 and TRBJ1-1; D remains ambiguous. The V end was cut by 7 bases, the J end by 0 bases, with 6 bases between. CDR3 length: 12 residues. The germline V gene encodes CDR1 MRHNA and CDR2 SNTAGT. CDR3 sequence (DNA): TGTGCCAGCATGGGCATGAACACTGAAGCTTTCTTT. Protein sequence: CASMGMNTEAFF.

The chain uses TRBV27 and TRBJ2-3; 10 bases map to TRBD2. J lost 2 bases, V lost 6 bases, and 14 bases had no gene match. Germline V gives CDR1 MNHEY, CDR2 SMNVEV (reference sequence). The CDR3 loop spans 18 amino acids. The CDR3 nucleotides are TGTGCCAGCAGATCAACAACTAGCGGGACGCGTTTCACAGATACGCAGTATTTT. Protein: CASRSTTSGTRFTDTQYF.